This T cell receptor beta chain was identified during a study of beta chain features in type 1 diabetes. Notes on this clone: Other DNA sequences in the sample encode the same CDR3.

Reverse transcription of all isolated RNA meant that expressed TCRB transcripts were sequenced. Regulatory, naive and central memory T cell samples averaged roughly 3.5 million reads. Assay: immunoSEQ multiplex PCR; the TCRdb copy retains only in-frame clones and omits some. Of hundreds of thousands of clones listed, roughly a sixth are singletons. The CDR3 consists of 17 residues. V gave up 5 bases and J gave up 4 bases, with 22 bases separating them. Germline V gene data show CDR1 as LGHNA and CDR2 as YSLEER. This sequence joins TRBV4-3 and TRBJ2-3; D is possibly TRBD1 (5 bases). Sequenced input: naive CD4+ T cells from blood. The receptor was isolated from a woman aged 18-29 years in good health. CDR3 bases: TGCGCCAGCAGCGAAAGATCCGCAGGGATTCGTGCAGATACGCAGTATTTT. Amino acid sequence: CASSERSAGIRADTQYF.